Reported below is one T cell receptor beta chain. Its cognate antigen is unknown. Vbeta (60) and Jbeta (13) primers were used in the PCR. Clones were sequenced by immunoSEQ multiplex PCR, and TCRdb holds only the in-frame ones, with some missing. The listing records roughly 80,000 clones. This sample stems from a study of cytomegalovirus exposure and HLA in healthy donors. Study information: Among the roughly 400 genotyped donors, less than 85% were placed in the Caucasian-associated ancestry cluster. The study's findings and limits: Highly shared variants forming one cluster were likely a sequencing artifact. About 87% or about 30% of the time was how often most TCR beta V segments were productive, according to an earlier analysis. The records held CMV serostatus as the only immune exposure information.

Trimming pared 3 bases from V and 6 bases from J, leaving 8 bases between. The CDR3 consists of 13 residues. CDR1 and CDR2 from the germline V gene are KGHSH and LQKENI. This receptor was obtained from a woman in her 30s in good health and CMV-seronegative. The sample comprised PBMCs. The chain is built from TRBV18 and TRBJ1-4, with no clear D. This chain's CDR3 is CASSPGLDEKLFF. DNA for the CDR3: TGTGCCAGCTCACCCGGTCTGGATGAAAAACTGTTTTTT.